These 13 T cell receptor beta chains came from one sample sequenced in a study of CD8+ T cells in alopecia areata. Sequencing used cDNA as its template, made by extracting RNA and reverse transcribing it. The data were produced by immunoSEQ multiplex PCR, yet TCRdb's version contains in-frame clones alone and is incomplete. This sample yields some 170,000 clones, of which 63% are seen a single time; about 1.5% belongs to the top ten. Sample: CD4+ T cells sorted from blood, taken at week 0. These receptors originate from a human donor with alopecia areata.

The chain has TRBV7-6 and TRBJ2-7; no clear D gene. The CDR3 length is 14 residues. Germline V CDR1 and CDR2: SGHVS, FNYEAQ. Trimming cost V 10 bases and J 0 bases, with 16 bases left between them. The DNA for the CDR3 is TGTGCCACCTCCCGGACGGTGAGCTCCTACGAGCAGTACTTC. It translates to CATSRTVSSYEQYF.

V is TRBV30 and J is TRBJ1-5, with a tentative D call TRBD1 (5 bases). Per germline, CDR1 GTSNPN and CDR2 SVGIG (reference sequence). CDR3 length equals 14 residues. Deletions cut 1 base from V and 6 bases from J, with 13 bases between. CDR3 nucleotides: TGTGCCTGGAGTGGGGGCGGGGGATCTCAGCCCCAGCATTTT. It yields the protein CAWSGGGGSQPQHF.

The V call is TRBV30, the J call TRBJ1-2; D call uncertain. There are 14 residues in the CDR3. CDR1 is GTSNPN, CDR2 SVGIG, per germline (reference sequence). The V end was cut by 0 bases, the J end by 2 bases, with 10 bases between. Here the CDR3 DNA reads TGTGCCTGGAGTGTAATGCAGCCCAACTATGGCTACACCTTC. Translated: CAWSVMQPNYGYTF.

A remark on this clone: Other DNA sequences in this sample translate to the same CDR3. This sequence joins TRBV29-1 and TRBJ1-2; D remains ambiguous. In germline, CDR1 is SQVTM, CDR2 ANQGSEA. The CDR3 length is 12 residues. Trimming cost V 6 bases and J 2 bases, with 10 bases left between them. CDR3 DNA sequence: TGCAGCGTCGGAGGAGGAAACTATGGCTACACCTTC. Protein product: CSVGGGNYGYTF.

The table lists this clone with a few counts. This chain joins TRBV29-1 and TRBJ2-7; the D gene is possibly TRBD2 (7 bases). Trimming stripped 6 bases from V and 5 bases from J, with 26 bases between. CDR1 and CDR2 from the germline V gene are SQVTM and ANQGSEA. CDR3 length: 16 residues. DNA of the CDR3: TGCAGCGTCGCTGTTCCCGCGGGAGTGGCAGGGGACGAGCAGTACTTC. Residues: CSVAVPAGVAGDEQYF.

V and J are TRBV7-2 and TRBJ2-7, with 7 bases identical to TRBD1. The CDR3 covers 15 residues. Germline CDR1 and CDR2: SGHTA and FQGNSA. V lost 1 base, J lost 2 bases, and 5 bases stayed unmatched. CDR3 protein: CASSLGTGATYEQYF. CDR3 in DNA: TGTGCCAGCAGCTTAGGAACAGGGGCGACCTACGAGCAGTACTTC.

This clone appeared a few times. The rearrangement joins TRBV29-1 to TRBJ2-5; no clear D gene. V was clipped by 5 bases and J by 5 bases, with 9 bases between them. The CDR3 has 11 residues. Germline V gene sequence: CDR1 SQVTM, CDR2 ANQGSEA. The CDR3 sequence is CSVWLGETQYF. The CDR3 DNA follows: TGCAGCGTTTGGCTGGGGGAGACCCAGTACTTC.

The V gene is TRBV7-3, the J gene TRBJ2-7; D possibly corresponds to TRBD1 (5 bases). The CDR3 contains 13 residues. The germline V and J ends were trimmed by 5 bases and 6 bases, with 14 bases remaining between them. CDR1 is SGHTA, CDR2 FQGTGA, per germline. The CDR3 DNA sequence: TGTGCCAGCAGCGAAGGGGCTGGCGGCGAGCAGTACTTC. It codes for CASSEGAGGEQYF.

This clone was detected a few times. The chain has TRBV4-3 and TRBJ1-2; tentative D call: TRBD1 (5 bases). The CDR3 runs 15 residues. CDR1 LGHNA and CDR2 YSLEER come from the germline V gene. The germline V and J ends were trimmed by 0 bases and 4 bases, with 12 bases remaining between them. Written as DNA, the CDR3 is TGCGCCAGCAGCCAAGATCGGAACAGGCCCTATGGCTACACCTTC. Encoded protein: CASSQDRNRPYGYTF.

In this sample, this clone turned up a few times. The same CDR3 is also encoded by other DNA sequences in this sample. The chain carries TRBV29-1 and TRBJ1-1, with D unresolved. This CDR3 contains 13 residues. CDR1 and CDR2 from the germline V gene are SQVTM and ANQGSEA. Trimming shortened V by 3 bases and J by 0 bases, and 8 bases separated the two germline ends. The CDR3 bases are TGCAGCGTTGACAGGAGGTTGAACACTGAAGCTTTCTTT. This translates into CSVDRRLNTEAFF.

The V gene is TRBV7-2, the J gene TRBJ2-7; maybe TRBD2 (6 bases). Trimming cost V 4 bases and J 3 bases, with 13 bases left between them. The germline CDR1 and CDR2 sequences are SGHTA and FQGNSA. This CDR3 comprises 14 residues. CDR3 nucleotides: TGTGCCAGCAGCTCCGGTGGAGGGATCTACGAGCAGTACTTC. It codes for CASSSGGGIYEQYF. The complete variable domain, with remaining parts taken from reference TRBV7-2 and TRBJ2-7, reads GAGVSQSPSNKVTEKGKDVELRCDPISGHTALYWYRQSLGQGLEFLIYFQGNSAPDKSGLPSDRFSAERTGGSVSTLTIQRTQQEDSAVYLCASSSGGGIYEQYFGPGTRLTVT.

The chain is built from TRBV30 and TRBJ1-4; 8 bases agree with TRBD1. This CDR3 contains 15 residues. The J segment lost 9 bases and the V segment lost 2 bases, leaving 11 bases of the junction unmatched. CDR1 and CDR2 from the germline V gene are GTSNPN and SVGIG (reference sequence). In DNA form, the CDR3 reads TGTGCCTGGAGTTTCCGGACAGGGCTCCTTCAAAAACTGTTTTTT. Residues: CAWSFRTGLLQKLFF.

The V and J genes are TRBV20-1 and TRBJ2-1, with TRBD2 as a possible D gene (6 bases). The CDR3 length is 11 residues. Trimming took off 5 bases at V and 13 bases at J, with 15 bases between the two ends. Per the germline V gene, CDR1 is DFQATT and CDR2 is SNEGSKA (reference sequence). CDR3: CSAARGLPQFF. CDR3 bases: TGCAGTGCTGCTAGGGGACTCCCTCAGTTCTTC.